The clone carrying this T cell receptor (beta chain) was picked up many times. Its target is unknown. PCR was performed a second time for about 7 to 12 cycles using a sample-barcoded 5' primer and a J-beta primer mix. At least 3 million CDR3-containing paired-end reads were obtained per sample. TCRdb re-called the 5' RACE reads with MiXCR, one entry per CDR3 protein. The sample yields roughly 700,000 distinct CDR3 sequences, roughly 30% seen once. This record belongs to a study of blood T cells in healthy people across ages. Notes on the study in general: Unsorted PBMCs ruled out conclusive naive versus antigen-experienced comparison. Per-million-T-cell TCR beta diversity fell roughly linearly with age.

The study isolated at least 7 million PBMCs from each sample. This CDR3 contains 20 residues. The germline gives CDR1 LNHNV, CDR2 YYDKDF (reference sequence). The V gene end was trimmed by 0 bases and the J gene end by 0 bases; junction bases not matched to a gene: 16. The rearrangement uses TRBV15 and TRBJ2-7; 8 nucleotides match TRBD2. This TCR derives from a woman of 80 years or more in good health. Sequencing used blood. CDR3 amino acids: CATSRDTAIVDGTSSYEQYF. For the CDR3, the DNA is TGTGCCACCAGCAGAGATACAGCGATAGTGGACGGGACTAGCTCCTACGAGCAGTACTTC. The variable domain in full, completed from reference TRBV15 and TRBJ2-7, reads DAMVIQNPRYQVTQFGKPVTLSCSQTLNHNVMYWYQQKSSQAPKLLFHYYDKDFNNEADTPDNFQSRRPNTSFCFLDIRSPGLGDTAMYLCATSRDTAIVDGTSSYEQYFGPGTRLTVT.